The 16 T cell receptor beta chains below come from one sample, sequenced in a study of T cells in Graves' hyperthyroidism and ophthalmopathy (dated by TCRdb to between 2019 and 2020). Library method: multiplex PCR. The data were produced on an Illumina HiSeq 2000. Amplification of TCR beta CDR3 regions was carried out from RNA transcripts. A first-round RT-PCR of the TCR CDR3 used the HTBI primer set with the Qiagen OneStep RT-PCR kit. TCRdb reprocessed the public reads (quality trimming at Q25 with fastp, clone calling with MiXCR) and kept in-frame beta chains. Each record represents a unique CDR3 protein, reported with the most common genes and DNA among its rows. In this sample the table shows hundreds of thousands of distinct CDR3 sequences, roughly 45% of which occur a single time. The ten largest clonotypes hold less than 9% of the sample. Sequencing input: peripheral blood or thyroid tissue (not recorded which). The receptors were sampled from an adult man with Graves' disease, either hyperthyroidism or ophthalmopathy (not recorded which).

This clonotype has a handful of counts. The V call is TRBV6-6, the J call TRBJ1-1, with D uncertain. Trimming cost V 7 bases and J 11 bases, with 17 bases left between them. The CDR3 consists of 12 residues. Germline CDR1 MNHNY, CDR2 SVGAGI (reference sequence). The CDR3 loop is CASIQNSGWAFF. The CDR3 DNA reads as TGTGCCAGCATCCAAAACAGTGGTTGGGCTTTCTTT.

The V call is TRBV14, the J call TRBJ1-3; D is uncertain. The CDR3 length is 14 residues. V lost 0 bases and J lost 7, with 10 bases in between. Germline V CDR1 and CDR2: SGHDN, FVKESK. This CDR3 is CASSQEWSMNTIYF. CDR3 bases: TGTGCCAGCAGCCAAGAATGGAGCATGAACACCATATATTTT.

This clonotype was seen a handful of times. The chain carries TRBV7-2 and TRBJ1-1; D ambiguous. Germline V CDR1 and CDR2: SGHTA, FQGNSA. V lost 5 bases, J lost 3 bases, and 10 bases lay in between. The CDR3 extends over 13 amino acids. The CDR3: CASSVSGYTEAFF. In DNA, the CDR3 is TGTGCCAGCAGCGTTTCTGGGTACACTGAAGCTTTCTTT. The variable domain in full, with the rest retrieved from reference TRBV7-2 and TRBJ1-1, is GAGVSQSPSNKVTEKGKDVELRCDPISGHTALYWYRQSLGQGLEFLIYFQGNSAPDKSGLPSDRFSAERTGGSVSTLTIQRTQQEDSAVYLCASSVSGYTEAFFGQGTRLTVV.

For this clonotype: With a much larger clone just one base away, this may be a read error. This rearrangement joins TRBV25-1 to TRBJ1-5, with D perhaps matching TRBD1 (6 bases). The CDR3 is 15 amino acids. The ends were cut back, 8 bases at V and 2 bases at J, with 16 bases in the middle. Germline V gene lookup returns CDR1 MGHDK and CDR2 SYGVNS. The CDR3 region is CASGLAPGGNQPQHF. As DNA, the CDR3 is TGTGCCAGCGGCTTAGCGCCAGGGGGCAATCAGCCCCAGCATTTT.

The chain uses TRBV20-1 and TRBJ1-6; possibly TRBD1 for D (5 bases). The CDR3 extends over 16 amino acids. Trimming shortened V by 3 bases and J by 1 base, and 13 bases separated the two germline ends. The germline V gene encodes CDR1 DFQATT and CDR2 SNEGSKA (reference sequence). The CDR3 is CSARGTSGSYNSPLHF. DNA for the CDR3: TGCAGTGCTAGGGGGACTAGCGGGTCCTATAATTCACCCCTCCACTTT.

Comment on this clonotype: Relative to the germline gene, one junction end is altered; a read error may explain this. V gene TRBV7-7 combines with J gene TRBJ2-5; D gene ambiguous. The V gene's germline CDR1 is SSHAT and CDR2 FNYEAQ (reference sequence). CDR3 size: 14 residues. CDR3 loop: CASSRLGYTETQYF. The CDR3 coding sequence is TGTGCTAGCAGTCGTCTGGGCTATACGGAGACCCAGTACTTC.

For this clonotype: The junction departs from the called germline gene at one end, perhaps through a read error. CDR3 region: CSARGQLSSYEQYF. CDR3 nucleotide sequence: TGCAGTGCCAGAGGGCAGCTCAGCTCCTACGAGCAGTACTTC. The chain recombines TRBV20-1 with TRBJ2-7; possibly TRBD2 for D (5 bases). The CDR3 has 14 residues. Germline CDR1 and CDR2: DFQATT and SNEGSKA (reference sequence).

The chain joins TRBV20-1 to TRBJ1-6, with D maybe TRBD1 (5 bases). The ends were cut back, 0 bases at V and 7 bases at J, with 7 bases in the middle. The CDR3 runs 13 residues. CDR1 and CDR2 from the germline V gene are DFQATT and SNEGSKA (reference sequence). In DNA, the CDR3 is TGCAGTGCTAGAGATGGGGCGAATTCACCCCTCCACTTT. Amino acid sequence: CSARDGANSPLHF.

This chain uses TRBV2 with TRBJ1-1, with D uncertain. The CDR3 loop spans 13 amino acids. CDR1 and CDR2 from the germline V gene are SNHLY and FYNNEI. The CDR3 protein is CARAPDPNTEAFF. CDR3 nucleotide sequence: TGTGCTAGAGCCCCCGATCCCAACACTGAAGCTTTCTTT.

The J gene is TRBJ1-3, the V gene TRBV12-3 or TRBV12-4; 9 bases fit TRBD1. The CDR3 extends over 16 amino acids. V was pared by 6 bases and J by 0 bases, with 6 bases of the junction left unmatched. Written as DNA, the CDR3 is TGTGCCAGCAGCCCGGGACAGGGATCCTCTGGAAACACCATATATTTT. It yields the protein CASSPGQGSSGNTIYF.

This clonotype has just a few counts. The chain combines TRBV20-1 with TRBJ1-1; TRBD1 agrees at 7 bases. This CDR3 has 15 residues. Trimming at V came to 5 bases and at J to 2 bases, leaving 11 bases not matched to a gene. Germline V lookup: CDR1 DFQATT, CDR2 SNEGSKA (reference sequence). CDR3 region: CSALNPGQINTEAFF. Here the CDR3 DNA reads TGCAGTGCTCTGAACCCGGGACAGATCAACACTGAAGCTTTCTTT.

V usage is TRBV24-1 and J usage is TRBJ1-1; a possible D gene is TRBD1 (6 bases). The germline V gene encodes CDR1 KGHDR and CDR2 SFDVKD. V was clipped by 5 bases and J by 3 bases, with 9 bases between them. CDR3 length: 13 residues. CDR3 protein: CATSASGDTEAFF. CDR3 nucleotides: TGTGCCACCAGTGCCTCAGGGGACACTGAAGCTTTCTTT.

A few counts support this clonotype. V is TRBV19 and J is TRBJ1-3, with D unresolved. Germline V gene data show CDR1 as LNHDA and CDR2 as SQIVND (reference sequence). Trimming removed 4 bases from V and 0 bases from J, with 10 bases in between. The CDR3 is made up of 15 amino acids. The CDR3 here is CASSTYKDSGNTIYF. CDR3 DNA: TGTGCCAGTAGTACCTACAAGGACTCTGGAAACACCATATATTTT. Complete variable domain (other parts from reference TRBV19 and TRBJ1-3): DGGITQSPKYLFRKEGQNVTLSCEQNLNHDAMYWYRQDPGQGLRLIYYSQIVNDFQKGDIAEGYSVSREKKESFPLTVTSAQKNPTAFYLCASSTYKDSGNTIYFGEGSWLTVV.

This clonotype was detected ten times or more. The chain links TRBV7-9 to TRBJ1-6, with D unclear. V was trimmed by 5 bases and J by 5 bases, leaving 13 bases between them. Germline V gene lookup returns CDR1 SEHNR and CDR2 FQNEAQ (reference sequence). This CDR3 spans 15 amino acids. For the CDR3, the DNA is TGTGCCAGCAGCCCATGGGTCGATAATAATTCACCCCTCCACTTT. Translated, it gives CASSPWVDNNSPLHF. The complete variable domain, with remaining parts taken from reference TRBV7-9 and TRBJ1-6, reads DTGVSQNPRHKITKRGQNVTFRCDPISEHNRLYWYRQTLGQGPEFLTYFQNEAQLEKSRLLSDRFSAERPKGSFSTLEIQRTEQGDSAMYLCASSPWVDNNSPLHFGNGTRLTVT.

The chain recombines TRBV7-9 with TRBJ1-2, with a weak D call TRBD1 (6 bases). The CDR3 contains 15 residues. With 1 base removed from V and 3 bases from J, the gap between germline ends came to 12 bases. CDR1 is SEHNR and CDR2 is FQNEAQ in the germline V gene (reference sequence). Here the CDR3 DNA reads TGTGCCAGCAGCTTAGGGGCAGGGGTGGACTATGGCTACACCTTC. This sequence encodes CASSLGAGVDYGYTF.

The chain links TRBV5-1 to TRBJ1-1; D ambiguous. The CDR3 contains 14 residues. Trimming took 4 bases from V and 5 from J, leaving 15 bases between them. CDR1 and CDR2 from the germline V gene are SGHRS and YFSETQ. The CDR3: CASSPTPLGTEAFF. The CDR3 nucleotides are TGCGCCAGCAGCCCGACACCCTTAGGGACTGAAGCTTTCTTT.